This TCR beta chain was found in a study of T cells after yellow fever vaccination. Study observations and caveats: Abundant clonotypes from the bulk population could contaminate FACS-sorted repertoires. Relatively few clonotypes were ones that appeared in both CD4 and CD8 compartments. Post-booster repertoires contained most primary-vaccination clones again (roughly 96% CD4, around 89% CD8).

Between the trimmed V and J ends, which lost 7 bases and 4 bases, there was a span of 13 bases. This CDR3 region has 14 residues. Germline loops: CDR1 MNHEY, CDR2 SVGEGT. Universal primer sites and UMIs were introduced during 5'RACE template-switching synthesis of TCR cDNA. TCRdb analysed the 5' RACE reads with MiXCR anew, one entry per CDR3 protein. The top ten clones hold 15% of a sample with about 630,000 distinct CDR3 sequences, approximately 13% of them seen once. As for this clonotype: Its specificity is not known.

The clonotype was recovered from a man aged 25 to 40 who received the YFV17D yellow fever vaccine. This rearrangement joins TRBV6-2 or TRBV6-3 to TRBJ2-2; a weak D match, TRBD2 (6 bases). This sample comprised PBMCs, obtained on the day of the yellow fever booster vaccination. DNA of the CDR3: TGTGCCAGCACCAACCTGGGGGGCACCGGGGAGCTGTTTTTT. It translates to CASTNLGGTGELFF.